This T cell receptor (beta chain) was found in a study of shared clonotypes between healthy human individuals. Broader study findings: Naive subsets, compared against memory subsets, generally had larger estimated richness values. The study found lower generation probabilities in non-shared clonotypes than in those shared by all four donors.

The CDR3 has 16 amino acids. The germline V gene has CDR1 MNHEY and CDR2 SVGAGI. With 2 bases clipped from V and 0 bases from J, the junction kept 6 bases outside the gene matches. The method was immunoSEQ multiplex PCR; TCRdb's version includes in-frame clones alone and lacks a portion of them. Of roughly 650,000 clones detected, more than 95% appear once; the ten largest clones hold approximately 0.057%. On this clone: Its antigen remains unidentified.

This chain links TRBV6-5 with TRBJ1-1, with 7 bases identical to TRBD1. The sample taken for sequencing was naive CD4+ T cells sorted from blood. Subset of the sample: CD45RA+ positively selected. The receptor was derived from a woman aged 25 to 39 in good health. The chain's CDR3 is CASSYTRTGLNTEAFF. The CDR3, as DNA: TGTGCCAGCAGTTACACAAGGACAGGCCTGAACACTGAAGCTTTCTTT.